This section outlines one TCR beta chain sequence together with its context. The record originates from a study of blood T cell repertoires in COVID-19. Across the study: Samples came from the United States, Italy and Spain, spanning acute and convalescent COVID-19. T cells, B-cell-depleted T cells, or PBMCs supplied cDNA or gDNA.

Original analysis: Amplification from reference gene primers served as the basis for estimated nucleated cell counts. This table comes from immunoSEQ multiplex PCR, and its TCRdb copy is limited to in-frame clones, with some not included. That table gives V, J and clone size, and the DNA gave D and trimming. The sample records some 250,000 clones, around 85% being singletons. The germline CDR1 and CDR2 sequences are SGHDT and YYEEEE. CDR3 length: 17 residues. V lost 0 bases to trimming and J lost 1 base, with 13 bases between them. The TCR sequence derives from a woman of 80 years or more with acute or convalescent COVID-19. V is TRBV5-6 and J is TRBJ1-4, with D possibly matching TRBD1 (5 bases). Material: peripheral blood. The CDR3 bases are TGTGCCAGCAGCTTGGCCTTCGACGGGGGAACTAATGAAAAACTGTTTTTT. Amino acids: CASSLAFDGGTNEKLFF.